This T cell receptor beta chain derives from a study of cytomegalovirus exposure and HLA in healthy donors. Study-wide findings and caveats: CMV serostatus alone was available as immune exposure information. Evidence from a later analysis indicated that most CMV-associated TCR beta chains looked HLA-restricted.

From germline, CDR1 is SGHTA and CDR2 FQGNSA. The CDR3 totals 12 residues. The primer mix had 60 Vbeta and 13 Jbeta primers. TCRdb's copy holds only in-frame clones and misses some; the assay was immunoSEQ multiplex PCR. The repertoire has 90,000 to 150,000 clones, roughly three fifths of them found once; the top ten carry 9% to 10%. As regards this clone: Its antigen is as yet unknown. Compared with germline, one end of the junction differs, possibly owing to a read error.

This chain uses TRBV7-2 with TRBJ2-1; a weak D match, TRBD1 (6 bases). The source material was PBMCs. This clonotype originated in a man in his forties or fifties in good health and CMV-seropositive. CDR3 sequence (DNA): TGTGCCACCAGCCACAGGGTCTATGAGCAGTTCTTC. It encodes CATSHRVYEQFF.